Listed here are 22 T cell receptor beta chains from one sample, sequenced in a study of CD8 T cells in ankylosing spondylitis. TCRdb redid the calling of the 5' RACE reads with MiXCR, one entry per CDR3 protein. The profile shows roughly 700,000 distinct CDR3 sequences, over 15% of them singletons. No antigens are known for them. Study-wide findings and caveats: Seemingly characteristic of ankylosing spondylitis blood was a TCR beta motif consisting of about 8 highly homologous variants.

Sequencing used blood, either unsorted or a sorted T cell fraction (not recorded which). The source is a male donor with ankylosing spondylitis.

In its sample, this clonotype was seen a few times. The chain is built from TRBV12-3 or TRBV12-4 and TRBJ2-7, with 8 bases aligning to TRBD2. This CDR3 is built from 16 residues. The junction had 6 bases not matched to a gene; V was cut back by 1 base and J by 1 base. The CDR3 nucleotides read TGTGCCAGCAGTTTAGGCAGCGGGGGTTCTTCCTACGAGCAGTACTTC. Translated, it gives CASSLGSGGSSYEQYF.

The genes are TRBV3-1 and TRBJ2-5; 14 positions match TRBD2. CDR3 length equals 18 residues. Germline-derived CDR1 and CDR2 are LGHDT and YNNKEL (reference sequence). J lost 2 bases, V lost 3 bases, and 8 bases had no gene match. The CDR3 loop reads CASSQRTSGGPLQETQYF. As DNA, the CDR3 is TGTGCCAGCAGCCAGAGGACTAGCGGGGGGCCGCTACAAGAGACCCAGTACTTC.

The chain has TRBV2 and TRBJ1-6, with 10 bases that match TRBD1. CDR3 size: 15 residues. V lost 2 bases to trimming and J lost 10 bases; unmatched junction nucleotides: 5. Germline values: CDR1 SNHLY, CDR2 FYNNEI. The CDR3 region is CASSEIDRGRSPLHF. In nucleotides, the CDR3 is TGTGCCAGCAGTGAAATCGACAGGGGGCGGTCACCCCTCCACTTT. Together with reference TRBV2 and TRBJ1-6, the CDR3 gives the full variable domain: EPEVTQTPSHQVTQMGQEVILRCVPISNHLYFYWYRQILGQKVEFLVSFYNNEISEKSEIFDDQFSVERPDGSNFTLKIRSTKLEDSAMYFCASSEIDRGRSPLHFGNGTRLTVT.

This clonotype appeared a few times. The chain employs TRBV29-1 and TRBJ2-7; perhaps TRBD1 as D (5 bases). V gave up 7 bases and J gave up 4 bases, with 11 bases separating them. This CDR3 is built from 11 residues. Germline values: CDR1 SQVTM, CDR2 ANQGSEA. The CDR3 nucleotides are TGCAGCGCGACAGTCGGATACGAGCAGTACTTC. This gives the protein CSATVGYEQYF.

This clonotype was detected a few times. The CDR3: CASSLTGEASYEQYF. CDR3 coding DNA: TGTGCCAGCAGTCTCACAGGGGAGGCCTCCTACGAGCAGTACTTC. J is TRBJ2-7 and V is TRBV12-3 or TRBV12-4; TRBD1 is a possible D gene (7 bases). The CDR3 totals 15 residues. V was cut by 5 bases and J by 0 bases, with 14 bases left in between.

V gene TRBV28 combines with J gene TRBJ2-4; D is perhaps TRBD1 (7 bases). With 6 bases removed from V and 2 bases from J, the gap between germline ends came to 20 bases. CDR1 MDHEN and CDR2 SYDVKM come from the germline V gene. The CDR3 extends over 17 amino acids. The CDR3 region has the DNA TGTGCCAGCAGCCGGGGAGGACAGGATCCTTCCAAAAACATTCAGTACTTC. Translation: CASSRGGQDPSKNIQYF.

The genes are TRBV27 and TRBJ2-7, with 7 positions matching TRBD1. Germline assignment: CDR1 MNHEY and CDR2 SMNVEV (reference sequence). The CDR3 extends over 13 amino acids. J lost 4 bases, V lost 8 bases, and 8 bases had no gene match. CDR3 amino acids: CASAPPGQYEQYF. CDR3 DNA: TGTGCCAGCGCTCCCCCGGGACAGTACGAGCAGTACTTC.

This clonotype was picked up many times. This chain connects TRBV20-1 to TRBJ1-4; weak D call: TRBD1 (5 bases). Germline V gene lookup returns CDR1 DFQATT and CDR2 SNEGSKA (reference sequence). V lost 3 bases, J lost 8 bases, and 22 bases lay in between. The CDR3 spans 16 residues. In DNA, the CDR3 is TGCAGTGCTAGCCCCACTGGGGGTATATTTGGGGAAAAACTGTTTTTT. Translated, it gives CSASPTGGIFGEKLFF.

CDR3 protein: CASSQRTSGSINEQFF. The CDR3 DNA follows: TGTGCCAGCAGCCAACGGACTAGCGGGAGTATCAATGAGCAGTTCTTC. The V gene is TRBV14, the J gene TRBJ2-1, with 13 bases aligning to TRBD2. This CDR3 has 16 amino acids. CDR1 and CDR2 (germline): SGHDN, FVKESK. V lost 2 bases and J lost 6; bases outside the gene matches: 4.

There are a few counts of this clonotype. V is TRBV28 and J is TRBJ1-2; D not resolved. Germline loops: CDR1 MDHEN, CDR2 SYDVKM. This CDR3 comprises 11 residues. The V end lost 8 bases, the J end lost 0 bases, and 4 bases lay between the germline ends. In DNA, the CDR3 is TGTGCCAGCGAAGCTAACTATGGCTACACCTTC. Its translation is CASEANYGYTF.

This clonotype was found a few times. The chain has TRBV5-6 and TRBJ2-5; TRBD2 is a possible D gene (6 bases). Germline-derived CDR1 and CDR2 are SGHDT and YYEEEE. V lost 4 bases, J lost 2 bases, and 15 bases lay in between. This CDR3 has 15 amino acids. The CDR3 here is CASSRAGKEQETQYF. The DNA for the CDR3 is TGTGCCAGCAGCCGGGCGGGAAAGGAACAAGAGACCCAGTACTTC.

This chain uses TRBV28 with TRBJ1-5, with TRBD1 identical over 11 bases. CDR3 length: 15 residues. Trimming took 6 bases from V and 9 from J; bases not matched to a gene: 10. Looked up from germline, CDR1 is MDHEN and CDR2 is SYDVKM. CDR3 residues: CASRPGTGGGLPQHF. As DNA, the CDR3 is TGTGCCAGCAGACCGGGGACAGGGGGAGGCTTGCCCCAGCATTTT. The full variable domain, rest sourced from reference TRBV28 and TRBJ1-5, is DVKVTQSSRYLVKRTGEKVFLECVQDMDHENMFWYRQDPGLGLRLIYFSYDVKMKEKGDIPEGYSVSREKKERFSLILESASTNQTSMYLCASRPGTGGGLPQHFGDGTRLSIL.

This chain uses TRBV10-3 with TRBJ2-1; 9 positions agree with TRBD2. CDR1 is ENHRY and CDR2 is SYGVKD in the germline V gene. The CDR3 runs 13 residues. The junction had 6 bases not matched to a gene; V was cut back by 8 bases and J by 7 bases. The CDR3 region has the DNA TGTGCCATCGGCCTAGCGGGGTCAAATGAGCAGTTCTTC. As protein: CAIGLAGSNEQFF.

The chain recombines TRBV7-3 with TRBJ1-2; D unresolved. CDR3 length equals 13 residues. Trimming took 5 bases from V and 4 from J, leaving 11 bases between them. Germline V gene lookup returns CDR1 SGHTA and CDR2 FQGTGA. CDR3 loop: CASSPTPGYGYTF. For the CDR3, the DNA is TGTGCCAGCAGCCCGACCCCTGGCTATGGCTACACCTTC.

A few counts support this clonotype. This sequence joins TRBV5-1 and TRBJ2-5; 7 bases agree with TRBD2. The ends lost 5 bases at V and 5 bases at J; junction bases unmatched: 3. Germline CDR1 reads SGHRS; CDR2 reads YFSETQ. The length of the CDR3 is 12 residues. For the CDR3, the DNA is TGCGCCAGCAGACTAGCGTTGGAGACCCAGTACTTC. Translation: CASRLALETQYF. Variable domain in full (rest from reference TRBV5-1 and TRBJ2-5): KAGVTQTPRYLIKTRGQQVTLSCSPISGHRSVSWYQQTPGQGLQFLFEYFSETQRNKGNFPGRFSGRQFSNSRSEMNVSTLELGDSALYLCASRLALETQYFGPGTRLLVL.

This chain connects TRBV6-1 to TRBJ1-2; no clear D. Trimming removed 7 bases from V and 3 bases from J, with 18 bases in between. CDR3 length: 15 residues. From germline, CDR1 is MNHNS and CDR2 SASEGT. The CDR3 bases are TGTGCCAGCACGGGATACGGGAGTGCCGACTATGGCTACACCTTC. It codes for CASTGYGSADYGYTF.

This clonotype was observed at least ten times. The V gene is TRBV5-1, the J gene TRBJ2-7, with D unresolved. V gave up 0 bases and J gave up 2 bases, with 9 bases separating them. CDR3 length: 14 residues. From germline, CDR1 is SGHRS and CDR2 YFSETQ. The CDR3 loop is CASSLAVGTYEQYF. CDR3 nucleotide sequence: TGCGCCAGCAGCTTGGCGGTCGGAACCTACGAGCAGTACTTC.

CDR3 bases: TGTGCCAGCAGCCCAGGGGGGGTTACTAGGACAGATACGCAGTATTTT. It encodes CASSPGGVTRTDTQYF. The rearrangement uses TRBV28 and TRBJ2-3, with D perhaps assigned TRBD1 or TRBD2 (7 bases each). Germline V gives CDR1 MDHEN, CDR2 SYDVKM. The CDR3 totals 16 residues. The ends were cut back, 6 bases at V and 3 bases at J, with 19 bases in the middle.

This clonotype was seen only a few times. This sequence joins TRBV3-1 and TRBJ2-1; 9 positions agree with TRBD2. This CDR3 region has 17 residues. Germline lookup yields CDR1 LGHDT and CDR2 YNNKEL (reference sequence). V lost 2 bases to trimming and J lost 0 bases; unmatched junction nucleotides: 5. The CDR3 sequence: CASSQSAGGPSYNEQFF. CDR3 coding DNA: TGTGCCAGCAGCCAAAGCGCGGGGGGGCCCTCCTACAATGAGCAGTTCTTC.

This clonotype has only a few counts. V usage is TRBV29-1 and J usage is TRBJ1-4; D gene ambiguous. Germline CDR1 SQVTM, CDR2 ANQGSEA. Trimming cost V 6 bases and J 1 base, with 15 bases left between them. This CDR3 has 15 amino acids. The CDR3: CSVAEGARTNEKLFF. The CDR3 DNA sequence: TGCAGCGTCGCTGAGGGAGCCCGAACTAATGAAAAACTGTTTTTT.

This clonotype was detected a few times. The chain recombines TRBV7-9 with TRBJ2-1; 10 bases are a match to TRBD2. This CDR3 spans 13 amino acids. Germline V gene lookup returns CDR1 SEHNR and CDR2 FQNEAQ (reference sequence). Trimming at V came to 7 bases and at J to 10 bases, leaving 7 bases not matched to a gene. This chain's CDR3 is CASTQREGGEQFF. The CDR3 nucleotides are TGTGCCAGCACCCAGCGGGAGGGGGGAGAGCAGTTCTTC.

The chain is built from TRBV3-1 and TRBJ1-1, with 7 bases aligning to TRBD1. The CDR3 loop spans 16 amino acids. Trimming removed 0 bases from V and 0 bases from J; junction bases left unmatched: 4. Germline V gene sequence: CDR1 LGHDT, CDR2 YNNKEL (reference sequence). As DNA, the CDR3 is TGTGCCAGCAGCCAAGAGGCAGGGGGGATGAACACTGAAGCTTTCTTT. It yields the protein CASSQEAGGMNTEAFF.